At least ten counts were recorded for the clone carrying this T cell receptor beta chain. The V and J ends lost 6 bases and 5 bases respectively, with 13 bases between them. CDR3 size: 13 residues. CDR1 and CDR2 (germline): MNHEY, SMNVEV (reference sequence). In TCRdb, the RT-PCR reads were re-called with MiXCR into one record per CDR3 protein. Among hundreds of thousands of distinct CDR3 sequences listed, 14% were seen once. This rearrangement joins TRBV27 to TRBJ1-1, with D perhaps TRBD1 (5 bases). The TCR originated in a female donor in good health, serving as a healthy control. Sequenced sample: memory CD4+ T cells from blood. The CDR3 region is CASSRRGETEAFF. The DNA for the CDR3 is TGTGCCAGCAGCCGTCGGGGGGAAACTGAAGCTTTCTTT.